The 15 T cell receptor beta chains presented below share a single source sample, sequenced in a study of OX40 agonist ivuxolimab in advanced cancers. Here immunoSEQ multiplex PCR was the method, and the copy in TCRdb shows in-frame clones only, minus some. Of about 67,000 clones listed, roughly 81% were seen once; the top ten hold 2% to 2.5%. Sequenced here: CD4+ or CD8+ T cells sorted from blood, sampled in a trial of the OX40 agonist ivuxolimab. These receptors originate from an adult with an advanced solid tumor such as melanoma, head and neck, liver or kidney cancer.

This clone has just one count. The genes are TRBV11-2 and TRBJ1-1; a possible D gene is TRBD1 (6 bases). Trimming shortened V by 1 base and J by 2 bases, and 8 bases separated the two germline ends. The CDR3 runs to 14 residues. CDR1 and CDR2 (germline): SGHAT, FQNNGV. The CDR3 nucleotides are TGTGCCAGCAGCTTAGCAGGGGATAACACTGAAGCTTTCTTT. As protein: CASSLAGDNTEAFF.

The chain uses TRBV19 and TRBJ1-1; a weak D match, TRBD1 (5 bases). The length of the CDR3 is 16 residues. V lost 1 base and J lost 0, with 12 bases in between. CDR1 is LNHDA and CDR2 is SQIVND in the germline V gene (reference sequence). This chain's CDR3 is CASSIAGDGLNTEAFF. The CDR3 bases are TGTGCCAGTAGTATAGCCGGGGACGGTTTGAACACTGAAGCTTTCTTT.

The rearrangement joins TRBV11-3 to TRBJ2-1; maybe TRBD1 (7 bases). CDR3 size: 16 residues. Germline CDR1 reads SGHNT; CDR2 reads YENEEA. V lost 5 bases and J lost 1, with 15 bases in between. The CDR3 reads CASSRGGGGSYNEQFF. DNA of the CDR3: TGTGCCAGCAGCCGCGGAGGGGGCGGGTCCTACAATGAGCAGTTCTTC.

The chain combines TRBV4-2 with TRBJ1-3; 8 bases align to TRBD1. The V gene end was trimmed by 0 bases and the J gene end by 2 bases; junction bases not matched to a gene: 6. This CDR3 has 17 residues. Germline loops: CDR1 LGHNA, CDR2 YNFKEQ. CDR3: CASSQDPRGRAGNTIYF. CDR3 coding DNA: TGTGCCAGCAGCCAAGATCCCAGGGGGCGAGCTGGAAACACCATATATTTT.

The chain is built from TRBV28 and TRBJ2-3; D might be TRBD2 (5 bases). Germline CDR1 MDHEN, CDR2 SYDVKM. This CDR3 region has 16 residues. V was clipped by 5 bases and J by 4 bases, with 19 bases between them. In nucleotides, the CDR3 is TGTGCCAGCAGTCCTATTAACGGGATTCGGGCAGATACGCAGTATTTT. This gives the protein CASSPINGIRADTQYF.

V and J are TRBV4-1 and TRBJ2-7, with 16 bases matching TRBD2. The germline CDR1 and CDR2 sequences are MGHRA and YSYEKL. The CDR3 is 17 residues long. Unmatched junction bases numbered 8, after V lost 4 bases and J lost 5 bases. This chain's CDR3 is CASSPTGLAGGPNEQYF. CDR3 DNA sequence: TGCGCCAGCAGCCCCACGGGACTAGCGGGAGGGCCCAACGAGCAGTACTTC.

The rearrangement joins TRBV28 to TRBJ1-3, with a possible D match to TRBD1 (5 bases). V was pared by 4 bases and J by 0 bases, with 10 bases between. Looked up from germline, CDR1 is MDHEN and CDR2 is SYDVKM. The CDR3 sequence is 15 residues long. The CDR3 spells CASSYGASSGNTIYF. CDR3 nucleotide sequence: TGTGCCAGCAGTTACGGGGCCTCCTCTGGAAACACCATATATTTT.

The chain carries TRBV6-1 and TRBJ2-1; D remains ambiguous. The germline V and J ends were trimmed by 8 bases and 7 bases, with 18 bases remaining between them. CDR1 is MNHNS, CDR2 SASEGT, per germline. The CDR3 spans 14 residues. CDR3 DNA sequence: TGTGCCAGCTCCCGATCGAACCAAGGAAATGAGCAGTTCTTC. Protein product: CASSRSNQGNEQFF.

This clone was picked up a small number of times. CDR3 in amino acids: CASSLLTGEETQYF. The DNA of the CDR3 is TGTGCCAGCAGCCTTCTTACAGGGGAAGAGACCCAGTACTTC. The rearrangement joins TRBV5-4 to TRBJ2-5; 7 bases match TRBD1. V was clipped by 4 bases and J by 3 bases; unmatched bases: 6. CDR1 SGHNT and CDR2 YYREEE come from the germline V gene (reference sequence). This CDR3 contains 14 residues.

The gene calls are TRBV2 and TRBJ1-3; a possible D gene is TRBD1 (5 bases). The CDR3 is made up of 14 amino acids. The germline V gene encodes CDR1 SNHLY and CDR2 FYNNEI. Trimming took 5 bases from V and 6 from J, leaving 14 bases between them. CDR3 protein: CASSWEGAANTIYF. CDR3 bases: TGTGCCAGCAGTTGGGAAGGGGCGGCAAACACCATATATTTT.

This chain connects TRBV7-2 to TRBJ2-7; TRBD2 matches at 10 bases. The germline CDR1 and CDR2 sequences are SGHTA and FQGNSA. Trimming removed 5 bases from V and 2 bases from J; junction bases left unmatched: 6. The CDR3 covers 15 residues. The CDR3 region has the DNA TGTGCCAGCAGCCCCCTAGCGGGAGTAACCTACGAGCAGTACTTC. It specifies CASSPLAGVTYEQYF.

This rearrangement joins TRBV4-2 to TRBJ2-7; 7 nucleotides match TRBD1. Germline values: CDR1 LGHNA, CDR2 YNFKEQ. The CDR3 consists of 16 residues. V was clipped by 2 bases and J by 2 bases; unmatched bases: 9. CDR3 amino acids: CASSQLTGQTTYEQYF. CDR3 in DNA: TGTGCCAGCAGCCAACTAACGGGACAGACAACCTACGAGCAGTACTTC.

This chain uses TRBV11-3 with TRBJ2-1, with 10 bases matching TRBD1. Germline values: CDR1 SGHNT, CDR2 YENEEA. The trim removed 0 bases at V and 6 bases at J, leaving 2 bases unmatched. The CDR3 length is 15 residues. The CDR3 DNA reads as TGTGCCAGCAGCTTAGATCGGACAGGGGGCAATGAGCAGTTCTTC. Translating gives CASSLDRTGGNEQFF.

The CDR3 sequence: CASRGGAETQYF. Here the CDR3 DNA reads TGTGCCAGCAGGGGCGGGGCGGAGACCCAGTACTTC. This chain links TRBV6-1 with TRBJ2-5, with D maybe TRBD2 (6 bases). This CDR3 comprises 12 residues. The ends were cut back, 6 bases at V and 5 bases at J, with 10 bases in the middle. Germline values: CDR1 MNHNS, CDR2 SASEGT.

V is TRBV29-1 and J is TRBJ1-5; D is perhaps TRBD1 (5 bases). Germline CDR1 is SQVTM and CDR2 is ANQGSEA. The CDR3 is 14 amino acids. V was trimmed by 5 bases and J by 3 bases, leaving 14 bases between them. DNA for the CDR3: TGCAGCGTTATTGCACCGGGGGACAATCAGCCCCAGCATTTT. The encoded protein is CSVIAPGDNQPQHF.